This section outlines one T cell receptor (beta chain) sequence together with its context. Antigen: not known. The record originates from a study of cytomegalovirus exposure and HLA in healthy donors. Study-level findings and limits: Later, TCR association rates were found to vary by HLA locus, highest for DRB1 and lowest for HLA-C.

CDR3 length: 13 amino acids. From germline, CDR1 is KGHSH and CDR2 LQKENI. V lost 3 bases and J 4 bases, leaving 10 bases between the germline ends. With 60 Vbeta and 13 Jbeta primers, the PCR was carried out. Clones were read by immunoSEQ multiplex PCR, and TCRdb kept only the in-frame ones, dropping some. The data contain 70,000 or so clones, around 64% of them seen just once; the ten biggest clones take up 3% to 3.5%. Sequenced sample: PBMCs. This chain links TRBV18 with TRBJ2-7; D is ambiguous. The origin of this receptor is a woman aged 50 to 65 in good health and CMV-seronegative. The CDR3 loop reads CASSPPDNYEQYF. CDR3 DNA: TGTGCCAGCTCACCCCCCGACAATTACGAGCAGTACTTC.